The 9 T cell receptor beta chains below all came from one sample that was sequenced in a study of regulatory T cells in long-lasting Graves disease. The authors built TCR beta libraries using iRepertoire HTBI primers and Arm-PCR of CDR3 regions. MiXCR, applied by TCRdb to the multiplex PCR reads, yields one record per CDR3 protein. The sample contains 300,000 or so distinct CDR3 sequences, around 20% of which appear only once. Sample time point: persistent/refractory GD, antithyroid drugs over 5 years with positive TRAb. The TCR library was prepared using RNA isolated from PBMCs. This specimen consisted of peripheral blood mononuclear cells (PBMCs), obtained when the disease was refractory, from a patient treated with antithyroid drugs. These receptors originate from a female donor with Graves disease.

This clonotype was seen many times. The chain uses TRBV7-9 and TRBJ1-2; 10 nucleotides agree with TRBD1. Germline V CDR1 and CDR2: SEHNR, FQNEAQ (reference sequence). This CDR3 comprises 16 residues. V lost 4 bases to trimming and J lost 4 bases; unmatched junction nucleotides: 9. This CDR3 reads CASSSYLRTGGYGYTF. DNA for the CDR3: TGTGCCAGCAGCTCATACCTCAGGACAGGGGGCTATGGCTACACCTTC.

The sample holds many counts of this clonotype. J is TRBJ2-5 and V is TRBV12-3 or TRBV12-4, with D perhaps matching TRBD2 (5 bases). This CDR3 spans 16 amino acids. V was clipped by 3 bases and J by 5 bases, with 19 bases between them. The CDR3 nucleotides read TGTGCCAGCAGTTTCTTGAGCGGAAACATTGGGGAGACCCAGTACTTC. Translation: CASSFLSGNIGETQYF.

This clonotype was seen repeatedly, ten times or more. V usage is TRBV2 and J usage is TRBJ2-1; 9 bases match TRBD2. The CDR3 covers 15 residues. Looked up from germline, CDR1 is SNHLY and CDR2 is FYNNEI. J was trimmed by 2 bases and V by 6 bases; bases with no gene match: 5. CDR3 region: CASRVAGEPYNEQFF. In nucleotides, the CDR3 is TGTGCCAGCAGGGTAGCGGGAGAGCCCTACAATGAGCAGTTCTTC.

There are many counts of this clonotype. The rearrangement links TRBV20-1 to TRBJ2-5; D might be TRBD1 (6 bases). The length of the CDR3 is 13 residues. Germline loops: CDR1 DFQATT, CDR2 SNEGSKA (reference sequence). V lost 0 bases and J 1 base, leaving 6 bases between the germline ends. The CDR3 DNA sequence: TGCAGTGCTAGAGAACAGGGCCAAGAGACCCAGTACTTC. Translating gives CSAREQGQETQYF.

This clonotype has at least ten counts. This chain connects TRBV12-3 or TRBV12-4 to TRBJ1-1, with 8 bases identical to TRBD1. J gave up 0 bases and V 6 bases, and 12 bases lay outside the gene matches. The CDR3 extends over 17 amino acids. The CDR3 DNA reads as TGTGCCAGCAGCCGAGGGACAGGCTCTCTCATGAACACTGAAGCTTTCTTT. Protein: CASSRGTGSLMNTEAFF.

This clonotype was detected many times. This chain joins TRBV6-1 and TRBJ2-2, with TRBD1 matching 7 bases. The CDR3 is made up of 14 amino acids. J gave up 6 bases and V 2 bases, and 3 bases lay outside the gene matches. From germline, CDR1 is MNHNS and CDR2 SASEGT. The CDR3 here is CASSELRGPGELFF. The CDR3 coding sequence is TGTGCCAGCAGTGAATTAAGGGGGCCCGGGGAGCTGTTTTTT.

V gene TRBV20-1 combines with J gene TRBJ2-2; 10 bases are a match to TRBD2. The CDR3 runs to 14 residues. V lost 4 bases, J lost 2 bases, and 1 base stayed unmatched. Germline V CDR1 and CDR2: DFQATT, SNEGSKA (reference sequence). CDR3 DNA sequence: TGCAGTGCTAAGCGGGGGGGCAACACCGGGGAGCTGTTTTTT. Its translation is CSAKRGGNTGELFF.

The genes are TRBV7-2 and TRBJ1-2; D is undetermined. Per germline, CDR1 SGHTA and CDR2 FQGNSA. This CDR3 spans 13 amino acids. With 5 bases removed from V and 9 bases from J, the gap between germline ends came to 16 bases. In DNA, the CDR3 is TGTGCCAGCAGCCCGCTAAAAGGTGTTAGCTACACCTTC. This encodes CASSPLKGVSYTF. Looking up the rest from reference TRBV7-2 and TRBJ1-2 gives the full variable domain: GAGVSQSPSNKVTEKGKDVELRCDPISGHTALYWYRQSLGQGLEFLIYFQGNSAPDKSGLPSDRFSAERTGGSVSTLTIQRTQQEDSAVYLCASSPLKGVSYTFGSGTRLTVV.

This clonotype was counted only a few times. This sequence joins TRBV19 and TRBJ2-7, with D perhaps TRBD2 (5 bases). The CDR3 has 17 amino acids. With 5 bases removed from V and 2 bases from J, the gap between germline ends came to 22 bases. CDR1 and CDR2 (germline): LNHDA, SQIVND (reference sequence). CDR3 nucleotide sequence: TGTGCCAGTAGTCAAAATACCGGGGTAACGGCGCCCTACGAGCAGTACTTC. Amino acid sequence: CASSQNTGVTAPYEQYF.